This is a list of T cell receptor beta chains from one sample in a study of shared clonotypes between healthy human individuals. Data came from immunoSEQ multiplex PCR; TCRdb stores just in-frame clones and leaves some out. The sample holds about 2,200,000 clones; 85% to 95% are singletons and the top ten take under 2%. The sequenced sample was naive CD8+ T cells from PBMCs. Receptors were obtained from a man aged 18 to 30 in good health. Some clones in this sample may be carry-over from other donors' samples. CDR3s include the opening cysteine and the closing phenylalanine or tryptophan. Each record gives: V gene, D gene, J gene, clone size, CDR3 protein, CDR3 DNA. D genes are given only for firm matches. Only part of the rows carry a size: once, few, many, or a class if the clone is expanded.

TRBV5-1	-	TRBJ2-2	-	CASRDRNANTGELFF	TGCGCCAGCAGGGACAGAAACGCGAACACCGGGGAGCTGTTTTTT
TRBV4-1	TRBD2	TRBJ2-7	-	CASSQASGSTYEQYF	TGCGCCAGCAGCCAAGCTAGCGGGAGTACCTACGAGCAGTACTTC
TRBV6-6	TRBD1	TRBJ2-7	-	CASSYSSDRGYEQYF	TGTGCCAGCAGTTACTCGAGCGACAGGGGGTACGAGCAGTACTTC
TRBV19	-	TRBJ1-2	once	CASSIVPSANYGYTF	TGTGCCAGTAGTATAGTCCCTTCAGCGAACTATGGCTACACCTTC
TRBV27	TRBD1	TRBJ1-5	-	CASRLTDRANQPQHF	TGTGCCAGCAGGCTTACAGACAGGGCGAATCAGCCCCAGCATTTT
TRBV9	TRBD1	TRBJ2-1	-	CASSVTGESYNEQFF	TGTGCCAGCAGCGTGACAGGGGAGTCTTACAATGAGCAGTTCTTC
TRBV19	-	TRBJ1-5	-	CASSVKWNQPQHF	TGTGCCAGTAGCGTAAAGTGGAATCAGCCCCAGCATTTT
TRBV27	TRBD1	TRBJ1-4	-	CASSFRGQGAVNEKLFF	TGTGCCAGCAGTTTCCGGGGACAGGGGGCGGTTAATGAAAAACTGTTTTTT
TRBV4-1	-	TRBJ2-4	-	CASSQEGTLAKNIQYF	TGCGCCAGCAGCCAAGAAGGCACGTTAGCCAAAAACATTCAGTACTTC
TRBV4-1	-	TRBJ1-5	-	CASSLEGYSNQPQHF	TGCGCCAGCAGCCTAGAGGGATATAGCAATCAGCCCCAGCATTTT
TRBV5-5	-	TRBJ2-7	-	CASSLGQRFYEQYF	TGTGCCAGCAGCTTGGGACAGCGATTCTACGAGCAGTACTTC
TRBV11-2	-	TRBJ1-3	-	CASSFRNLSGNTIYF	TGTGCCAGCAGCTTTAGAAACCTCTCTGGAAACACCATATATTTT
TRBV7-5	-	TRBJ2-7	-	CVRSVYRGPYEQYF	TGTGTCAGAAGCGTCTACAGGGGACCCTACGAGCAGTACTTC
TRBV7-8	-	TRBJ2-1	-	CASSSHNEQFF	TGTGCCAGCAGCTCCCACAATGAGCAGTTCTTC
TRBV19	-	TRBJ1-1	-	CASLKGDTEAFF	TGTGCCAGCCTAAAAGGGGACACTGAAGCTTTCTTT
TRBV4-3	-	TRBJ2-7	-	CASSQGAQEQYF	TGCGCCAGCAGCCAAGGCGCACAGGAGCAGTACTTC
TRBV7-9	-	TRBJ2-7	once	CASSPFGLAYEQYF	TGTGCCAGCAGCCCCTTCGGACTTGCCTACGAGCAGTACTTC
TRBV14	-	TRBJ1-4	-	CASSLGREIGKLFF	TGTGCCAGCAGCCTCGGACGCGAGATCGGAAAACTGTTTTTT
TRBV10-3	TRBD2	TRBJ2-7	-	CATETGTIKGLVSYEQYF	TGTGCCACCGAGACCGGGACTATTAAAGGTTTAGTATCCTACGAGCAGTACTTC
TRBV10-1	TRBD2	TRBJ2-7	-	CASRTTRGGSSHEQYF	TGCGCCAGCAGAACAACGCGGGGCGGGAGCAGCCACGAGCAGTACTTC
TRBV15	-	TRBJ2-7	-	CATSPFSGTPPYEQYF	TGTGCCACCAGTCCCTTTAGCGGCACCCCTCCCTACGAGCAGTACTTC
TRBV10-3	TRBD1	TRBJ1-2	-	CAISEPGQLNYGYTF	TGTGCCATCAGTGAGCCGGGACAGCTAAACTATGGCTACACCTTC
TRBV9	-	TRBJ2-5	-	CASSEGAGSYQYF	TGTGCCAGCAGCGAGGGGGCGGGAAGTTACCAGTACTTC
TRBV19	-	TRBJ2-1	-	CASSPLGNEQFF	TGTGCCAGTAGTCCCCTAGGGAATGAGCAGTTCTTC
TRBV25-1	-	TRBJ2-1	-	CASAWANEQFF	TGTGCCAGCGCTTGGGCCAATGAGCAGTTCTTC
TRBV25-1	TRBD2	TRBJ2-5	-	CASSLAGDWETQYF	TGTGCCAGCAGTCTAGCGGGAGATTGGGAGACCCAGTACTTC
TRBV28	TRBD2	TRBJ2-7	-	CASSLWTSGFFYEQYF	TGTGCCAGCAGTTTATGGACTAGCGGGTTTTTCTACGAGCAGTACTTC
TRBV11-2	TRBD2	TRBJ2-3	-	CASSETSRGADTQYF	TGTGCCAGCAGTGAGACTAGCCGGGGTGCAGATACGCAGTATTTT
TRBV28	-	TRBJ1-4	-	CASSFATNEKLFF	TGTGCCAGCAGTTTCGCAACTAATGAAAAACTGTTTTTT
TRBV28	-	TRBJ2-5	-	CASISLGWETQYF	TGTGCCAGCATCAGCTTGGGGTGGGAGACCCAGTACTTC
TRBV27	-	TRBJ1-2	once	CASSFGGTYGYTF	TGTGCCAGCAGTTTCGGAGGGACCTATGGCTACACCTTC
TRBV6-5	TRBD1	TRBJ2-7	-	CASSYNRGAEQYF	TGTGCCAGCAGTTACAACAGGGGTGCCGAGCAGTACTTC
TRBV5-6	-	TRBJ2-3	-	CASSFGSGEWSDTQYF	TGTGCCAGCAGCTTTGGGAGCGGTGAGTGGTCAGATACGCAGTATTTT
TRBV15	-	TRBJ2-3	-	CATSGKGIDTQYF	TGTGCCACCAGCGGAAAAGGGATAGATACGCAGTATTTT
TRBV27	-	TRBJ2-7	-	CASSPSVGSVRYEQYF	TGTGCCAGCAGCCCCTCGGTTGGGTCAGTACGGTACGAGCAGTACTTC
TRBV29-1	TRBD1	TRBJ2-1	-	CSVWTGPLNDNEQFF	TGCAGCGTGTGGACAGGACCCCTTAATGACAATGAGCAGTTCTTC
TRBV4-3	-	TRBJ2-5	-	CASSQPGLQETQYF	TGCGCCAGCAGCCAACCAGGGTTGCAAGAGACCCAGTACTTC
TRBV28	TRBD2	TRBJ2-7	-	CASSPRSSGSSYEQYF	TGTGCCAGCAGTCCAAGGTCTAGCGGGAGCTCCTACGAGCAGTACTTC
TRBV7-9	-	TRBJ1-2	-	CASSPSNYGYTF	TGTGCCAGCAGCCCGTCTAACTATGGCTACACCTTC
TRBV28	-	TRBJ2-6	once	CASSIPRPVSSGANVLTF	TGTGCCAGCAGTATACCACGACCCGTCAGCTCTGGGGCCAACGTCCTGACTTTC
TRBV13	-	TRBJ1-1	-	CASSLGKTAGEAFF	TGTGCCAGCAGCTTGGGAAAAACAGCGGGTGAAGCTTTCTTT
TRBV28	-	TRBJ1-3	-	CASSRLSGNTIYF	TGTGCCAGCAGTCGTCTCTCTGGAAACACCATATATTTT
TRBV7-9	-	TRBJ1-1	-	CASSFGPLNTEAFF	TGTGCCAGCAGCTTCGGCCCCTTAAACACTGAAGCTTTCTTT
TRBV7-9	-	TRBJ1-6	-	CASSRPEDSPLHF	TGTGCCAGCAGCCGCCCAGAGGATTCACCCCTCCACTTT
TRBV11-2	-	TRBJ2-5	-	CASSPLSGFPETQYF	TGTGCCAGCAGCCCACTGTCCGGCTTTCCAGAGACCCAGTACTTC
TRBV5-4	TRBD2	TRBJ2-7	-	CASSGLAGVNYEQYF	TGTGCCAGCAGCGGCCTAGCGGGAGTAAACTACGAGCAGTACTTC
TRBV4-1	TRBD2	TRBJ2-7	-	CASSHLAGTNYEQYF	TGCGCCAGCAGCCATCTAGCGGGAACGAACTACGAGCAGTACTTC